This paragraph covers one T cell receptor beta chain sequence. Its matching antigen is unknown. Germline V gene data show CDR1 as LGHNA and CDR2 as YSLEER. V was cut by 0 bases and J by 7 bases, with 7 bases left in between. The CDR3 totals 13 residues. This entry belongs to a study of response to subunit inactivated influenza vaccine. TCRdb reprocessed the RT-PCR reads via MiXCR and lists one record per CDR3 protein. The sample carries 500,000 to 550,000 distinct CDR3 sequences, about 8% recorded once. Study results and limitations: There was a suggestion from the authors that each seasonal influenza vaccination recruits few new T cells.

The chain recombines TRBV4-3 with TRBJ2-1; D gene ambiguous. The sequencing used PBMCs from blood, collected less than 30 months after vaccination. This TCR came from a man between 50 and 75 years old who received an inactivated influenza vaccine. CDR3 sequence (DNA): TGCGCCAGCAGCCAAGATAACAGAAATGAGCAGTTCTTC. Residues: CASSQDNRNEQFF.